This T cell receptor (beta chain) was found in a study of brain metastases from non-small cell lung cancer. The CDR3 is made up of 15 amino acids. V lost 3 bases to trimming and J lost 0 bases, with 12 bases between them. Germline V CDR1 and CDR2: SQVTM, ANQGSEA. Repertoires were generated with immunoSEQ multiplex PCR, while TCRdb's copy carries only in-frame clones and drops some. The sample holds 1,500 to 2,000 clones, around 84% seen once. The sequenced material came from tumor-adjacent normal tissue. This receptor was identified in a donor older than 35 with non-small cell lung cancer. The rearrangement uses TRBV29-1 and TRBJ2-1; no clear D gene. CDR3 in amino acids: CSVDVGGSSYNEQFF. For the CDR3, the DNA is TGCAGCGTTGACGTGGGCGGAAGCTCCTACAATGAGCAGTTCTTC.